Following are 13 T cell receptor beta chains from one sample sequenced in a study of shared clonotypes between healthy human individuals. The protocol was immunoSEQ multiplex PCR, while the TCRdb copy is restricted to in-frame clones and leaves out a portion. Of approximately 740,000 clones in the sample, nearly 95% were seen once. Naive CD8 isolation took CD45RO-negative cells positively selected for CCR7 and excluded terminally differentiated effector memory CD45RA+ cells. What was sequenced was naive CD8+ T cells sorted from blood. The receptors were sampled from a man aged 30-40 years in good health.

The CDR3: CATSRGSGTSYEQYF. CDR3 in DNA: TGTGCCACCAGCAGAGGGAGCGGGACCTCCTACGAGCAGTACTTC. V gene TRBV15 combines with J gene TRBJ2-7; TRBD2 matches at 7 bases. CDR1 is LNHNV and CDR2 is YYDKDF in the germline V gene (reference sequence). Trimming at V came to 1 base and at J to 0 bases, leaving 3 bases not matched to a gene. The CDR3 runs to 15 residues.

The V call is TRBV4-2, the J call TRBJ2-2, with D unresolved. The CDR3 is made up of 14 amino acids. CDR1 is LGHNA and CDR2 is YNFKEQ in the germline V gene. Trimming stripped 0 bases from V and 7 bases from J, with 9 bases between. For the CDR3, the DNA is TGTGCCAGCAGCCAAGATCGGACGGACGGGGAGCTGTTTTTT. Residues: CASSQDRTDGELFF.

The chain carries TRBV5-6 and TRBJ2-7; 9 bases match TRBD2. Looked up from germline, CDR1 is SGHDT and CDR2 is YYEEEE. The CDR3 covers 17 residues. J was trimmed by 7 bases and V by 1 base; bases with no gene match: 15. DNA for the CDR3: TGTGCCAGCAGCTTGTCGGGCTGGTTAGCGGGAGCTTCAGAGCAGTACTTC. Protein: CASSLSGWLAGASEQYF. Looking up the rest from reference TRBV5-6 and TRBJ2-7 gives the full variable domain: DAGVTQSPTHLIKTRGQQVTLRCSPKSGHDTVSWYQQALGQGPQFIFQYYEEEERQRGNFPDRFSGHQFPNYSSELNVNALLLGDSALYLCASSLSGWLAGASEQYFGPGTRLTVT.

CDR3 sequence (DNA): TGCGCCAGCAGTGAGTTCCGGACAGGGGAGCAGTACTTC. It yields the protein CASSEFRTGEQYF. The chain links TRBV10-2 to TRBJ2-7; 8 bases map to TRBD1. The V segment lost 1 base and the J segment 7 bases; nucleotides outside the gene matches: 3. The CDR3 runs to 13 residues. CDR1 WSHSY and CDR2 SAAADI come from the germline V gene.

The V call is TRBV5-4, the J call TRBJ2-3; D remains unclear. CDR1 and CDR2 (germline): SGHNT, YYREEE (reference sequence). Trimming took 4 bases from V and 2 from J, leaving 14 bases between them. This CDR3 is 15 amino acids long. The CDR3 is CASSLCKAATDTQYF. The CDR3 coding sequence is TGTGCCAGCAGCCTTTGCAAGGCGGCCACAGATACGCAGTATTTT.

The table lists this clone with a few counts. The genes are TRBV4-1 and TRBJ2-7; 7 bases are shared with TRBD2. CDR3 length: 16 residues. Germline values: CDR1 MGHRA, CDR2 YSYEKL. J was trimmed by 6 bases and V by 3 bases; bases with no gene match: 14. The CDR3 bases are TGCGCCAGCAGCCACCAGTCTGGCGGGAGCATCCGCGAGCAGTACTTC. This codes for CASSHQSGGSIREQYF.

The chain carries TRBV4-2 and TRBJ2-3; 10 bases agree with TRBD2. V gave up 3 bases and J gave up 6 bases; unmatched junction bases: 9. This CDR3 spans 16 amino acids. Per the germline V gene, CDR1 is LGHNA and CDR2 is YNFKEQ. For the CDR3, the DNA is TGTGCCAGCAGCCACCCTAGCGGGGGAAAGCCCGATACGCAGTATTTT. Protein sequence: CASSHPSGGKPDTQYF.

CDR3 bases: TGTGCCAGCAGTTTGACGGACAGTGCCTACGAGCAGTACTTC. As protein: CASSLTDSAYEQYF. The chain uses TRBV27 and TRBJ2-7; possible D gene TRBD1, 6 bases. Trimming pared 3 bases from V and 2 bases from J, leaving 11 bases between. There are 14 residues in the CDR3. The germline V gene has CDR1 MNHEY and CDR2 SMNVEV (reference sequence).

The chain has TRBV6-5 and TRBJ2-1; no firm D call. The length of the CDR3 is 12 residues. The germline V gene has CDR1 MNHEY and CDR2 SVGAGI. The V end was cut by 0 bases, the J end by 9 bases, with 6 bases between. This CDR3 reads CASSYSLSEQFF. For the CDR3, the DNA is TGTGCCAGCAGTTACTCTCTTTCTGAGCAGTTCTTC.

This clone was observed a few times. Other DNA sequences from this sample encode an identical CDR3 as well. CDR3 bases: TGTGCCAGCAGTTTTTCGACCGGGGAGCTGTTTTTT. This sequence encodes CASSFSTGELFF. The chain is built from TRBV27 and TRBJ2-2; D remains unclear. CDR3 length: 12 amino acids. V dropped 3 bases and J dropped 5 bases, with 4 bases sitting between them. The germline gives CDR1 MNHEY, CDR2 SMNVEV (reference sequence).

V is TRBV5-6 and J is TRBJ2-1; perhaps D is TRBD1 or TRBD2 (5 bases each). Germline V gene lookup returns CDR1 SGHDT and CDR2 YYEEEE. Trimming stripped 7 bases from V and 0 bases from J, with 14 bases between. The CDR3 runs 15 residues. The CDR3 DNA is TGTGCCAGCGCTTCTGCAGGGACCTCCTACAATGAGCAGTTCTTC. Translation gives CASASAGTSYNEQFF.

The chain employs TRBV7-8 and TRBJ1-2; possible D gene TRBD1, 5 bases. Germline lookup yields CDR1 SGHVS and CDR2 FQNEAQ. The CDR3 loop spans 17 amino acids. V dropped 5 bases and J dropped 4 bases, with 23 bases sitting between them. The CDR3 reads CASSGEWLAGSGYGYTF. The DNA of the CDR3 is TGTGCCAGCAGCGGAGAGTGGTTGGCAGGGTCGGGCTATGGCTACACCTTC.

The CDR3 sequence: CASLLGAYEQYF. Here the CDR3 DNA reads TGTGCCAGCTTATTGGGAGCTTACGAGCAGTACTTC. The chain has TRBV2 and TRBJ2-7, with a tentative D call TRBD2 (5 bases). There are 12 residues in the CDR3. The ends were cut back, 8 bases at V and 4 bases at J, with 12 bases in the middle. The germline V gene has CDR1 SNHLY and CDR2 FYNNEI.